Shown below are 28 T cell receptor beta chains from a single sample sequenced in a study of OX40 agonist ivuxolimab in advanced cancers. TCRdb's table, derived via immunoSEQ multiplex PCR, lists solely in-frame clones and lacks some. The sample carries more than 30,000 clones, around 87% recorded once. Material: CD4+ or CD8+ T cells sorted from blood, obtained in a trial of the OX40 agonist ivuxolimab. These receptors all stem from an adult with an advanced solid tumor such as melanoma, head and neck, liver or kidney cancer.

The rearrangement uses TRBV5-5 and TRBJ2-1; 7 bases agree with TRBD2. The V gene end was trimmed by 1 base and the J gene end by 8 bases; junction bases not matched to a gene: 9. The germline V gene encodes CDR1 SGHKS and CDR2 YYEKEE (reference sequence). The length of the CDR3 is 15 residues. This CDR3 is CASSLWGLPSHEQFF. The CDR3, as DNA: TGTGCCAGCAGCTTGTGGGGACTACCTTCACATGAGCAGTTCTTC.

This chain uses TRBV19 with TRBJ2-7, with 7 bases lining up with TRBD2. Germline loops: CDR1 LNHDA, CDR2 SQIVND (reference sequence). Trimming at V came to 6 bases and at J to 0 bases, leaving 5 bases not matched to a gene. The CDR3 loop spans 14 amino acids. CDR3 coding DNA: TGTGCCAGTAGAGGACTAGAAGGCTCCTACGAGCAGTACTTC. Amino acids: CASRGLEGSYEQYF. The full variable domain, with the rest looked up from reference TRBV19 and TRBJ2-7, is DGGITQSPKYLFRKEGQNVTLSCEQNLNHDAMYWYRQDPGQGLRLIYYSQIVNDFQKGDIAEGYSVSREKKESFPLTVTSAQKNPTAFYLCASRGLEGSYEQYFGPGTRLTVT.

This chain connects TRBV18 to TRBJ1-2, with 7 nucleotides matching TRBD1. V lost 1 base, J lost 2 bases, and 4 bases stayed unmatched. Germline CDR1 is KGHSH and CDR2 is LQKENI. The CDR3 sequence is 15 residues long. The CDR3 DNA is TGTGCCAGCTCACCACGTGCAGGGGGAAACTATGGCTACACCTTC. Protein sequence: CASSPRAGGNYGYTF.

This rearrangement joins TRBV27 to TRBJ1-1; maybe TRBD1 (6 bases). The germline V gene has CDR1 MNHEY and CDR2 SMNVEV (reference sequence). Trimming cost V 3 bases and J 4 bases, with 12 bases left between them. CDR3 length equals 14 residues. The CDR3 DNA reads TGTGCCAGCAGTTTCGGGGGCGGAAGCACTGAAGCTTTCTTT. Its protein product is CASSFGGGSTEAFF.

The chain employs TRBV11-2 and TRBJ2-6, with D hard to call. Trimming removed 1 base at V and 0 bases at J, with 4 bases between. CDR1 SGHAT and CDR2 FQNNGV come from the germline V gene. The CDR3 is made up of 15 amino acids. The CDR3, as DNA: TGTGCCAGCAGCTTAGTCCTCTCTGGGGCCAACGTCCTGACTTTC. Encoded protein: CASSLVLSGANVLTF. Using reference TRBV11-2 and TRBJ2-6 for the parts outside the CDR3, the full variable domain is EAGVAQSPRYKIIEKRQSVAFWCNPISGHATLYWYQQILGQGPKLLIQFQNNGVVDDSQLPKDRFSAERLKGVDSTLKIQPAKLEDSAVYLCASSLVLSGANVLTFGAGSRLTVL.

This chain links TRBV19 with TRBJ2-6; no definite D call. Trimming left V 3 bases short and J 0 bases short, with 12 bases between. The CDR3 is 17 residues long. The germline gives CDR1 LNHDA, CDR2 SQIVND (reference sequence). CDR3 DNA: TGTGCCAGTAGTATCTGGGGTAGGGCCTCTGGGGCCAACGTCCTGACTTTC. It encodes CASSIWGRASGANVLTF.

The sample holds one count of this clone. This chain uses TRBV2 with TRBJ1-3, with D possibly being TRBD1 (6 bases). The CDR3 contains 15 residues. Trimming left V 11 bases short and J 3 bases short, with 20 bases between. Looked up from germline, CDR1 is SNHLY and CDR2 is FYNNEI. Here the CDR3 DNA reads TGTGCCGCCTCGCCGCGTCAGGGGATTGGAAACACCATATATTTT. This codes for CAASPRQGIGNTIYF.

The J gene is TRBJ1-1, the V gene TRBV28; tentatively, D is TRBD1 (6 bases). The CDR3 totals 15 residues. CDR1 and CDR2 from the germline V gene are MDHEN and SYDVKM. The V end was cut by 7 bases, the J end by 0 bases, with 15 bases between. This CDR3 reads CASTAPGTLNTEAFF. The CDR3 nucleotides are TGTGCCAGCACCGCCCCCGGGACATTGAACACTGAAGCTTTCTTT.

The chain couples TRBV11-2 to TRBJ2-3; 10 bases are shared with TRBD2. After removal of 1 base from V and 5 bases from J, the junction contained 12 bases not matched to a gene. This CDR3 is 18 amino acids long. Germline CDR1 is SGHAT and CDR2 is FQNNGV. The CDR3 protein is CASSLAPRLAGVGDTQYF. CDR3 coding DNA: TGTGCCAGCAGCTTAGCTCCCCGGCTAGCGGGAGTTGGAGATACGCAGTATTTT. The full variable domain, its missing parts supplied by reference TRBV11-2 and TRBJ2-3, is EAGVAQSPRYKIIEKRQSVAFWCNPISGHATLYWYQQILGQGPKLLIQFQNNGVVDDSQLPKDRFSAERLKGVDSTLKIQPAKLEDSAVYLCASSLAPRLAGVGDTQYFGPGTRLTVL.

This clone appeared once. The rearrangement links TRBV19 to TRBJ2-2; D is possibly TRBD2 (5 bases). CDR1 and CDR2 from the germline V gene are LNHDA and SQIVND (reference sequence). Between the trimmed V and J ends, which lost 7 bases and 4 bases, there was a span of 10 bases. This CDR3 is built from 13 residues. The CDR3 here is CASTGGLTGELFF. CDR3 coding DNA: TGTGCCAGTACGGGCGGGCTCACCGGGGAGCTGTTTTTT.

The rearrangement links TRBV2 to TRBJ2-5, with a tentative D call TRBD2 (5 bases). V shed 0 bases and J shed 4 bases, with 9 bases lying between them. CDR1 is SNHLY and CDR2 is FYNNEI in the germline V gene. The CDR3 loop spans 14 amino acids. CDR3 loop: CASSEARAGETQYF. The CDR3 DNA sequence: TGTGCCAGCAGTGAAGCGCGGGCGGGAGAGACCCAGTACTTC.

The chain links TRBV11-2 to TRBJ2-2, with D unresolved. The V gene's germline CDR1 is SGHAT and CDR2 FQNNGV. V lost 3 bases, J lost 2 bases, and 10 bases lay in between. This CDR3 comprises 15 residues. CDR3 sequence (DNA): TGTGCCAGCAGCTTCAATAGATTTAACACCGGGGAGCTGTTTTTT. Residues: CASSFNRFNTGELFF. The whole variable domain, filled in from reference TRBV11-2 and TRBJ2-2, reads EAGVAQSPRYKIIEKRQSVAFWCNPISGHATLYWYQQILGQGPKLLIQFQNNGVVDDSQLPKDRFSAERLKGVDSTLKIQPAKLEDSAVYLCASSFNRFNTGELFFGEGSRLTVL.

The chain employs TRBV6-5 and TRBJ2-1; either TRBD1 or TRBD2 may fit D (5 bases each). Germline V CDR1 and CDR2: MNHEY, SVGAGI. Trimming left V 5 bases short and J 5 bases short, with 13 bases between. The CDR3 is 14 amino acids. CDR3 protein: CASSPSGRNNEQFF. DNA for the CDR3: TGTGCCAGCAGTCCCTCGGGACGCAACAATGAGCAGTTCTTC.

V is TRBV10-3 and J is TRBJ2-2; TRBD2 agrees at 8 bases. J gave up 3 bases and V 3 bases, and 9 bases lay outside the gene matches. There are 17 residues in the CDR3. CDR1 and CDR2 (germline): ENHRY, SYGVKD. CDR3 amino acids: CAISDRTGGRDTGELFF. The DNA of the CDR3 is TGTGCCATCAGTGATCGTACGGGAGGGCGGGACACCGGGGAGCTGTTTTTT.

This clone was picked up a small number of times. The CDR3 here is CASSPLTRSYNEQFF. In nucleotides, the CDR3 is TGTGCCAGCAGTCCTCTAACGCGCTCCTACAATGAGCAGTTCTTC. The V and J genes are TRBV28 and TRBJ2-1; D not certain. The CDR3 has 15 residues. Deletions cut 5 bases from V and 0 bases from J, with 11 bases between. Per the germline V gene, CDR1 is MDHEN and CDR2 is SYDVKM.

A single count supports this clone. This chain joins TRBV9 and TRBJ2-7; TRBD2 might be the D (5 bases). CDR1 and CDR2 from the germline V gene are SGDLS and YYNGEE. The CDR3 is made up of 14 amino acids. V was pared by 4 bases and J by 0 bases, with 11 bases between. The CDR3 DNA is TGTGCCAGCAGCCCCACTAGTTTCTCCTACGAGCAGTACTTC. It specifies CASSPTSFSYEQYF.

The rearrangement joins TRBV18 to TRBJ1-1; D is unresolved. The germline V gene encodes CDR1 KGHSH and CDR2 LQKENI. There are 13 residues in the CDR3. Trimming stripped 7 bases from V and 3 bases from J, with 12 bases between. CDR3 coding DNA: TGTGCCAGCTGTACCACGGCGGACACTGAAGCTTTCTTT. Protein sequence: CASCTTADTEAFF.

The chain carries TRBV19 and TRBJ2-5, with D perhaps matching TRBD1 (6 bases). The CDR3 is made up of 15 amino acids. Germline assignment: CDR1 LNHDA and CDR2 SQIVND (reference sequence). The germline V and J ends were trimmed by 4 bases and 5 bases, with 17 bases remaining between them. CDR3 residues: CASSTGQRPGETQYF. The CDR3 region has the DNA TGTGCCAGTAGTACGGGACAAAGGCCGGGGGAGACCCAGTACTTC.

J is TRBJ2-1 and V is TRBV9; D is perhaps TRBD2 (6 bases). The CDR3 contains 16 residues. CDR1 and CDR2 from the germline V gene are SGDLS and YYNGEE. V was cut by 0 bases and J by 0 bases, with 10 bases left in between. The CDR3 nucleotides are TGTGCCAGCAGCGTAGAGGCGGGAAGCTCCTACAATGAGCAGTTCTTC. As protein: CASSVEAGSSYNEQFF.

For this clone: Other DNA sequences in this specimen translate into the identical CDR3. The V call is TRBV9, the J call TRBJ2-3, with 9 bases fitting TRBD2. CDR3 length: 14 residues. Germline loops: CDR1 SGDLS, CDR2 YYNGEE. V shed 7 bases and J 3 bases; nucleotides not matched to a gene: 6. The CDR3 region has the DNA TGTGCCAGCGGTCGGGGACTAGCTACAGATACGCAGTATTTT. Translating gives CASGRGLATDTQYF.

This rearrangement joins TRBV7-9 to TRBJ2-2, with 8 positions matching TRBD2. The germline V gene has CDR1 SEHNR and CDR2 FQNEAQ (reference sequence). V shed 0 bases, J shed 4 bases, and the junction held 1 base outside the gene matches. There are 15 residues in the CDR3. The CDR3 reads CASSLAGRATGELFF. The CDR3 nucleotides read TGTGCCAGCAGCTTAGCCGGGAGGGCCACCGGGGAGCTGTTTTTT. The full variable domain, rest sourced from reference TRBV7-9 and TRBJ2-2, is DTGVSQNPRHKITKRGQNVTFRCDPISEHNRLYWYRQTLGQGPEFLTYFQNEAQLEKSRLLSDRFSAERPKGSFSTLEIQRTEQGDSAMYLCASSLAGRATGELFFGEGSRLTVL.

The rearrangement uses TRBV29-1 and TRBJ2-2; possible D gene TRBD1, 5 bases. CDR1 is SQVTM and CDR2 is ANQGSEA in the germline V gene. The CDR3 has 16 residues. The germline V and J ends were trimmed by 0 bases and 7 bases, with 18 bases remaining between them. CDR3 residues: CSVEDPQGAAGGELFF. In DNA form, the CDR3 reads TGCAGCGTTGAAGATCCCCAGGGCGCGGCTGGCGGGGAGCTGTTTTTT.

The V and J genes are TRBV19 and TRBJ2-7, with 7 bases that match TRBD1. The CDR3 length is 14 residues. V lost 3 bases and J lost 2; bases outside the gene matches: 4. Germline CDR1 is LNHDA and CDR2 is SQIVND (reference sequence). The CDR3 loop reads CASSIGTGAYEQYF. For the CDR3, the DNA is TGTGCCAGTAGTATTGGTACAGGGGCCTACGAGCAGTACTTC.

The chain links TRBV7-9 to TRBJ1-3, with TRBD1 as a possible D gene (6 bases). V lost 5 bases and J lost 0, with 14 bases in between. The CDR3 runs 16 residues. Per germline, CDR1 SEHNR and CDR2 FQNEAQ (reference sequence). The CDR3 loop is CASSPNQGRSGNTIYF. The CDR3 DNA reads as TGTGCCAGCAGCCCTAATCAGGGGCGCTCTGGAAACACCATATATTTT.

The rearrangement links TRBV6-5 to TRBJ1-2; TRBD1 matches at 8 bases. The CDR3 spans 14 residues. Losses at the gene ends were 5 bases for V and 8 bases for J; bases not matched to a gene: 10. Germline V lookup: CDR1 MNHEY, CDR2 SVGAGI. The CDR3 is CASSKGQGTSGYTF. CDR3 DNA: TGTGCCAGCAGTAAAGGACAGGGAACCTCCGGCTACACCTTC.

The chain has TRBV6-1 and TRBJ1-1; the D is unclear. V dropped 4 bases and J dropped 4 bases, with 4 bases sitting between them. CDR3 length: 11 amino acids. Germline CDR1 reads MNHNS; CDR2 reads SASEGT. The CDR3 loop reads CASSARTEAFF. DNA for the CDR3: TGTGCCAGCAGTGCCCGCACTGAAGCTTTCTTT.

V is TRBV7-2 and J is TRBJ2-7, with 8 bases fitting TRBD2. The CDR3 spans 17 residues. With 0 bases clipped from V and 0 bases from J, the junction kept 7 bases outside the gene matches. CDR1 and CDR2 from the germline V gene are SGHTA and FQGNSA. As DNA, the CDR3 is TGTGCCAGCAGCTTAGCAAGTTCGCGGGGGGACTCCTACGAGCAGTACTTC. Protein product: CASSLASSRGDSYEQYF.

This clone has more than one count but fewer than ten. Other DNA sequences in the same sample also yield this CDR3. The chain employs TRBV18 and TRBJ1-4; D is perhaps TRBD1 (5 bases). The germline V gene encodes CDR1 KGHSH and CDR2 LQKENI. This CDR3 is 14 amino acids long. Trimming stripped 3 bases from V and 0 bases from J, with 5 bases between. This chain's CDR3 is CASSPGATNEKLFF. The CDR3 bases are TGTGCCAGCTCACCGGGGGCAACTAATGAAAAACTGTTTTTT. Based on the CDR3 plus reference TRBV18 and TRBJ1-4, the full variable domain is NAGVMQNPRHLVRRRGQEARLRCSPMKGHSHVYWYRQLPEEGLKFMVYLQKENIIDESGMPKERFSAEFPKEGPSILRIQQVVRGDSAAYFCASSPGATNEKLFFGSGTQLSVL.